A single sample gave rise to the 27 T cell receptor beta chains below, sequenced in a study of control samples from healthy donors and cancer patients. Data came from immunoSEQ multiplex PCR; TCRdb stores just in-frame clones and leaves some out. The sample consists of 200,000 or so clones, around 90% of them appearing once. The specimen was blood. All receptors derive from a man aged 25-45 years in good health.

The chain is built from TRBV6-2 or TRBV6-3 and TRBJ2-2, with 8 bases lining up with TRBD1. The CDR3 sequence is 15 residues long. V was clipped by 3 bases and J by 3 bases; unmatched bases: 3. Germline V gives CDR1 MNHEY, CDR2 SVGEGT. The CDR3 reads CASSYLTGDTGELFF. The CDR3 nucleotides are TGTGCCAGCAGTTATTTGACAGGGGACACCGGGGAGCTGTTTTTT.

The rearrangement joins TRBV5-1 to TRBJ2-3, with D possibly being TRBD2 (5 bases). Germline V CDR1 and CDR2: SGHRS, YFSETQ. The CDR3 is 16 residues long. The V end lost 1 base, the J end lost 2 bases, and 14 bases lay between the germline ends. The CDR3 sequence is CASSLLGGYDTDTQYF. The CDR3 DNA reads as TGCGCCAGCAGCTTGTTAGGCGGGTATGACACAGATACGCAGTATTTT.

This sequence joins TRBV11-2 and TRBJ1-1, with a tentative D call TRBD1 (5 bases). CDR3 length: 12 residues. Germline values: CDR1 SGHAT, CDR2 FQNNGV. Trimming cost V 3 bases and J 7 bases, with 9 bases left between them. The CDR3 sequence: CASSFWGLEAFF. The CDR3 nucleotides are TGTGCCAGCAGCTTTTGGGGACTTGAAGCTTTCTTT.

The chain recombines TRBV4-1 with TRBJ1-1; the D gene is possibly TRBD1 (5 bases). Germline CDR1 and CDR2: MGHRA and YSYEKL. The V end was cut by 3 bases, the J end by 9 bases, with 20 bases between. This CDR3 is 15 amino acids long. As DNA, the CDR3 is TGCGCCAGCAGCCACCCATGGACGGACATTGGGCAAGCTTTCTTT. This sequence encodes CASSHPWTDIGQAFF.

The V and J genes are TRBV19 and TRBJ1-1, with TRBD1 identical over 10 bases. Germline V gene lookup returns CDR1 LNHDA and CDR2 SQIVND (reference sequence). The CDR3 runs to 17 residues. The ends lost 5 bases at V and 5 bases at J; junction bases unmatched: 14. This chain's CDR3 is CASSFAGTGVVRTEAFF. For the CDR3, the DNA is TGTGCCAGTAGTTTTGCCGGGACAGGGGTCGTACGGACTGAAGCTTTCTTT.

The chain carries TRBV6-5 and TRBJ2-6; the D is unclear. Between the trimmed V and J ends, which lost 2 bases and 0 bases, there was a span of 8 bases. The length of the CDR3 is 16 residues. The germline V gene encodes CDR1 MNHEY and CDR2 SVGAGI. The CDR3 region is CASSYTRSSGANVLTF. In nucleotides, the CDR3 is TGTGCCAGCAGTTACACACGAAGCTCTGGGGCCAACGTCCTGACTTTC.

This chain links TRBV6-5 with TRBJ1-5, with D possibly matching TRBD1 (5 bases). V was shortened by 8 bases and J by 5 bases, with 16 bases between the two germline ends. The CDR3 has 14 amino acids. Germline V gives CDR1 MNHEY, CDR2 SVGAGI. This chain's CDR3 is CASGPRVSDQPQHF. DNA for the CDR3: TGTGCCAGCGGTCCCAGGGTTTCGGATCAGCCCCAGCATTTT.

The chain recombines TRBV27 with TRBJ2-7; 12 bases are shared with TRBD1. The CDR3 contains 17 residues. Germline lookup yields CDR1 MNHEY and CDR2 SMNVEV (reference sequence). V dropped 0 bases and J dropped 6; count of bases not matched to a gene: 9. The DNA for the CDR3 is TGTGCCAGCAGTTTATCGGGGGACAGGGGGCGAAGGGCCGAGCAGTACTTC. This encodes CASSLSGDRGRRAEQYF.

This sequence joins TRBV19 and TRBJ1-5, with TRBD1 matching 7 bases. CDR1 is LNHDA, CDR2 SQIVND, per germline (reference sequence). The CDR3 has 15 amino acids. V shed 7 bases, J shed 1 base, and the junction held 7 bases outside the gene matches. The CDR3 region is CASIDDRVSNQPQHF. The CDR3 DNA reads TGTGCCAGTATCGACGACAGGGTAAGCAATCAGCCCCAGCATTTT.

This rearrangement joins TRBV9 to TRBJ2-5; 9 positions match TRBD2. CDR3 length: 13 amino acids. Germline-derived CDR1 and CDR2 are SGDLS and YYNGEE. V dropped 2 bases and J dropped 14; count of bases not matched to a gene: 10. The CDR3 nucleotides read TGTGCCAGCAGCGTTCGCCCCGGCGGGGGGGCCTACTTC. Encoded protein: CASSVRPGGGAYF.

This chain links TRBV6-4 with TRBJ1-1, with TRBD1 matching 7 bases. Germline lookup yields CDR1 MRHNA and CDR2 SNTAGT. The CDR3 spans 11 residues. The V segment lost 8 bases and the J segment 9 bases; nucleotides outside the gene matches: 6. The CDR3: CASRQGSQAFF. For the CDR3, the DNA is TGTGCCAGCCGACAGGGATCCCAAGCTTTCTTT.

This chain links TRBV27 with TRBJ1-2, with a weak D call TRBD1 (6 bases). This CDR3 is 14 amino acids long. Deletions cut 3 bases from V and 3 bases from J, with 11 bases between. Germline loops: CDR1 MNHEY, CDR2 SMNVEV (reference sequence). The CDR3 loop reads CASSFRGEHYGYTF. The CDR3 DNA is TGTGCCAGCAGTTTCAGGGGCGAGCACTATGGCTACACCTTC.

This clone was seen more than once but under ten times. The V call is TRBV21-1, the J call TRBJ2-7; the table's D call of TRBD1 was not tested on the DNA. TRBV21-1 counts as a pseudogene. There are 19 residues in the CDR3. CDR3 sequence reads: CATLDLKGKGEGQTYEQYF. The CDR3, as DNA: TGTGCCACCCTTGACCTCAAAGGGAAGGGTGAGGGACAGACCTACGAGCAGTACTTC.

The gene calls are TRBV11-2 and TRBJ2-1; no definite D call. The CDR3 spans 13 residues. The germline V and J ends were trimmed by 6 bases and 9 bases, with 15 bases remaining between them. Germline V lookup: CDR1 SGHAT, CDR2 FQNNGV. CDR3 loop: CASRPAGTGEQFF. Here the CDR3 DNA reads TGTGCCAGCAGGCCTGCCGGAACCGGTGAGCAGTTCTTC.

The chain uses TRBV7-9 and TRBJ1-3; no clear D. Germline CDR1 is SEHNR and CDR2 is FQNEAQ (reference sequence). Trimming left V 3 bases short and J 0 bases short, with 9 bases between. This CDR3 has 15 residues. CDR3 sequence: CASSFGGSSGNTIYF. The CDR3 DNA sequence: TGTGCCAGCAGCTTCGGCGGTAGCTCTGGAAACACCATATATTTT.

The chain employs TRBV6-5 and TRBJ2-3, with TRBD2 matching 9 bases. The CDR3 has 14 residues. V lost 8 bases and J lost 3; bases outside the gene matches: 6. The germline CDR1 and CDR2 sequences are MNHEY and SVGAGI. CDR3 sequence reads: CASGGRGGTDTQYF. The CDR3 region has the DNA TGTGCCAGCGGGGGGCGGGGGGGTACAGATACGCAGTATTTT.

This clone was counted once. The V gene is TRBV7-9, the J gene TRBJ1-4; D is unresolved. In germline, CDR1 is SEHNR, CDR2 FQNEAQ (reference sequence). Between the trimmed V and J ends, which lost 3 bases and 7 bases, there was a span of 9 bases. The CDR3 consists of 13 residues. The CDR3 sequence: CASSFAWGEKLFF. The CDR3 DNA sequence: TGTGCCAGCAGCTTCGCCTGGGGTGAAAAACTGTTTTTT.

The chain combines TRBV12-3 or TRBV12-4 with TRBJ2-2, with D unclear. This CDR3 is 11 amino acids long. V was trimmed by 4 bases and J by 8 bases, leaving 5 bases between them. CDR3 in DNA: TGTGCCAGCAGTTGGGGTGGGGAGCTGTTTTTT. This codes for CASSWGGELFF.

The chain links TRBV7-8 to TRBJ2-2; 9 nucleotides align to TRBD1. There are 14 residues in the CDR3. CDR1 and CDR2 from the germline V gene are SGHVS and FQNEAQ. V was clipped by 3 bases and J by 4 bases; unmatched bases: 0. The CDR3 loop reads CASSLDRGTGELFF. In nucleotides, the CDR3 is TGTGCCAGCAGCTTGGACAGGGGCACCGGGGAGCTGTTTTTT.

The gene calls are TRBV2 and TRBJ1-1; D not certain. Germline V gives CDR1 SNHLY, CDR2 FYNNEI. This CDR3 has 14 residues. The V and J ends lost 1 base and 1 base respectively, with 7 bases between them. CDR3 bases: TGTGCCAGCAGTGAAGTGCATGCGAACACTGAAGCTTTCTTT. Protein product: CASSEVHANTEAFF.

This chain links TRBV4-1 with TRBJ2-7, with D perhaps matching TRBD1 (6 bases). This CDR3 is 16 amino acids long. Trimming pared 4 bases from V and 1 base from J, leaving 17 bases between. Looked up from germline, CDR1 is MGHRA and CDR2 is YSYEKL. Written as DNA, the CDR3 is TGCGCCAGCAGCCCAGGGGTACTTATCGGTTCCTACGAGCAGTACTTC. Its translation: CASSPGVLIGSYEQYF.

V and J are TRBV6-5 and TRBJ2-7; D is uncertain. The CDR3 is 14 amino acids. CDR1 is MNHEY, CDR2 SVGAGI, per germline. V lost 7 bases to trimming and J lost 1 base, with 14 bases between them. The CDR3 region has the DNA TGTGCCAGCACGCCCCAACACCTATCCTACGAGCAGTACTTC. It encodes CASTPQHLSYEQYF.

CDR3 residues: CASSVGEGKATNEKLFF. The CDR3 nucleotides read TGTGCCAGCAGCGTAGGGGAAGGGAAAGCAACTAATGAAAAACTGTTTTTT. The rearrangement links TRBV9 to TRBJ1-4; D is uncertain. Between the trimmed V and J ends, which lost 0 bases and 0 bases, there was a span of 12 bases. Germline V gene data show CDR1 as SGDLS and CDR2 as YYNGEE. The CDR3 contains 17 residues.

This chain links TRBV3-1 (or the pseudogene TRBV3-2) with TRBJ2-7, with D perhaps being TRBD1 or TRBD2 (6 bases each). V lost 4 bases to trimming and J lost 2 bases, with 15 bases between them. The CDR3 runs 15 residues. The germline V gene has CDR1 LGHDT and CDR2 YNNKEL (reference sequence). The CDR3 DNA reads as TGTGCCAGCAGCCTAGGAGGGGGGCAAGCCTACGAGCAGTACTTC. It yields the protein CASSLGGGQAYEQYF.

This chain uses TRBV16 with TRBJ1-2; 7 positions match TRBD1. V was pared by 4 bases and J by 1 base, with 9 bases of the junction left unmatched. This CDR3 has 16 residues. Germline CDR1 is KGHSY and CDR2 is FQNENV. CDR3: CASSRLGQELNYGYTF. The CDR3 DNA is TGTGCCAGCAGCCGGTTAGGACAGGAGCTTAACTATGGCTACACCTTC.

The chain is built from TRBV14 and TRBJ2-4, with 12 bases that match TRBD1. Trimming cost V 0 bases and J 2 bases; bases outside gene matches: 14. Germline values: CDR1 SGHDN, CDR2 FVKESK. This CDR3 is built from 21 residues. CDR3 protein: CASSQDRAGQGAPITKNIQYF. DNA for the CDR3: TGTGCCAGCAGCCAAGATAGGGCGGGACAGGGGGCCCCGATTACCAAAAACATTCAGTACTTC.

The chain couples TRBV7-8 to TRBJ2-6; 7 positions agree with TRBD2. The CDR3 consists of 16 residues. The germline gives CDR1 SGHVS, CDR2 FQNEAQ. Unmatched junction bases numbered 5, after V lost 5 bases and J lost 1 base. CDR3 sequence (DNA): TGTGCCAGCAGCAATTGGGGGGGATCTGGGGCCAACGTCCTGACTTTC. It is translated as CASSNWGGSGANVLTF.